This entry features one T cell receptor beta chain sequence. Antigen: not known. Libraries were prepared by immunoSEQ multiplex PCR; TCRdb keeps only in-frame clonotypes and omits some of them. The table lists approximately 44,000 clones, about 95% of them singletons, with 0.3% to 0.4% in the top ten. The sample comes from a study of Tregs in tolerant kidney transplant recipients. Study summary: An approximately 3-day belatacept mixed lymphocyte reaction, sometimes plus 5-day graft donor restimulation, preceded CD4+CD25+CD127- sorting. Antibodies separated recipient from donor cells.

The sequence was collected from a human donor in good health. Material: Tregs from blood cultured with allogeneic cells.

The CDR3 loop reads CASSESTGRGVEAFF. The DNA of the CDR3 is TGCGCCAGCAGTGAGTCGACGGGGCGCGGGGTTGAAGCTTTCTTT. The rearrangement uses TRBV10-1 and TRBJ1-1; perhaps TRBD1 as D (5 bases). Germline V gene lookup returns CDR1 WNHNN and CDR2 SYGVQD (reference sequence). Trimming shortened V by 0 bases and J by 7 bases, and 15 bases separated the two germline ends. This CDR3 has 15 amino acids.